This T cell receptor beta chain originates from a study of neurological immune-mediated disorders (dated by TCRdb to about 2019). Some background on the complete study: Peripheral blood TCR-beta repertoires from HTLV-I-associated myelopathy (HAM/TSP) patients, multiple sclerosis patients and healthy controls were compared by UMI-based sequencing. The approximately 110 TCR-beta libraries included longitudinal samples, technical triplicates and paired sorted CD4+ and CD8+ T-cell subsets alongside PBMC samples. Of the approximately 66 subjects in the cohort, about 14 were HAM/TSP patients, some 35 were multiple sclerosis patients, and some 20 were healthy controls. Overall study results and their limits: TCR clonal expansion was highest in HAM/TSP patients and lowest in MS patients, with MS patients falling below even healthy controls. No identical CDR3 amino acid sequences were shared among expanded clones across subjects, suggesting private TCR-beta repertoires in all groups.

This clonotype was counted at least ten times. Its recognized antigen is unknown. Per-base qualities were not stored, and no clone one base away is much larger. The healthy controls were volunteers from blood banks in Maryland, USA. TCR libraries for sorted subsets were made from under 1.1 million sorted CD4+ or CD8+ T cells. Peripheral blood underwent Ficoll-Hypaque density gradient centrifugation to isolate PBMCs, which were then cryopreserved in liquid nitrogen. The study also sequenced paired sorted CD4+ and CD8+ subsets from healthy controls, HAM/TSP patients and MS patients. cDNA was synthesized by template-switch 5'RACE using a primer with a 10-nucleotide random unique molecular identifier that tagged each TCR transcript. Every sequencing run yielded over 170 million TCR-beta sequences covering 15-18 subjects. The RNeasy kit was used to extract total RNA. Using the KAPA Real-time Library Amplification kit, TCR-beta VDJ regions were amplified with primers for the TCR constant region and the 5'RACE anchor. Sample indexes and Illumina adaptors were added in a first PCR, and a second PCR then increased library yield. The roughly 650 bp TCR product was size-selected on a 2% E-gel SizeSelection system after Ampure bead purification. Before pooling, libraries had their quality checked on a Bioanalyzer, their concentration measured with Qubit, and their quantity determined with the Kapa Library Quantification kit. An Illumina HiSeq 2500 sequenced the libraries paired-end 2 x 150 bp. To increase sequence diversity, roughly 25-31% phiX was spiked into each library pool. On the authors' methods: The UMI-based MiGEC pipeline processed quality-filtered reads and removed over 75% of raw TCR sequences during error correction. VDJ genes were aligned to IMGT germline references, and clonotypes were defined by unique CDR3 amino acid sequence plus V-J genes. Clonal expansion, Shannon diversity, and CDR3 relatedness (CalcPairwiseDistances, ClusterSamples) were evaluated with VDJtools, and phylogenetic trees were built with CLCbio workbench. Clones with at least 8 unique UMIs were defined as expanded, with this threshold being based on coefficient-of-variation modelling across technical triplicates. TCRdb ran its own pipeline on the public reads, namely fastp trimming at Q25 and MiXCR clone calling, and kept in-frame beta chains. Under each unique CDR3 protein, matching rows form one entry showing the most common genes and DNA. Clone size and V and J calls follow TCRdb, not the original study. A total of more than 30,000 distinct CDR3 sequences appear in this sample, almost 7.5% of them only once. Roughly 5.6% of the sample rests with the top ten.

The TCR was taken from a man between 50 and 59 years old in good health. The sequencing input was CD4+ T cells from blood.

The CDR3 amino acid sequence is: CSASSDGEPGLASSTDTQYF. In nucleotides, the sequence is TGCAGTGCCAGCTCCGACGGAGAGCCGGGACTAGCGTCTAGCACAGATACGCAGTATTTT. The chain is encoded by TRBV20-1 joined to TRBJ2-3; TRBD2 agrees with 10 junctional bases. V has 6 bases trimmed and J has 0 bases trimmed; junction bases matching no gene number 21. The CDR3 has 20 amino acids, counting the end cysteine and phenylalanine. Solely the CDR3 DNA is kept, with 60 bases framed from the first base. CDR1 and CDR2, looked up from the germline V gene (reference sequence), are DFQATT and SNEGSKA.